These 8 T cell receptor beta chains originate from one sample sequenced in a study of post-analysis software for immune sequencing data. Points from the study as a whole: Patients used several TRBV segments, including TRBV5-6, TRBV5-1 and TRBV20-1, more often than controls.

cDNA libraries for TCR beta contained unique molecular identifiers. TCRdb re-called the PCR reads through MiXCR, storing one row per CDR3 protein. The data hold 750,000 to 950,000 distinct CDR3 sequences, with 46% observed a single time. These receptors' antigens are unknown. Sequencing input: blood. These receptors all come from a girl aged 10 to 17 with multiple sclerosis.

The chain carries TRBV29-1 and TRBJ2-5; D is possibly TRBD1 (6 bases). Germline V gene sequence: CDR1 SQVTM, CDR2 ANQGSEA. This CDR3 has 12 residues. V lost 4 bases, J lost 3 bases, and 9 bases lay in between. The CDR3 coding sequence is TGCAGCGTTGTACAGGGTAAAGAGACCCAGTACTTC. Residues: CSVVQGKETQYF.

The sample holds one count of this clonotype. V is TRBV7-3 and J is TRBJ2-7, with 7 bases identical to TRBD1. V was clipped by 5 bases and J by 1 base; unmatched bases: 14. This CDR3 spans 17 amino acids. Per germline, CDR1 SGHTA and CDR2 FQGTGA. The CDR3 sequence is CASSLGPNRGKSYEQYF. CDR3 bases: TGTGCCAGCAGCCTAGGGCCTAACAGGGGTAAATCCTACGAGCAGTACTTC.

The chain employs TRBV20-1 and TRBJ2-3; D perhaps matches TRBD1 (6 bases). This CDR3 contains 14 residues. The germline CDR1 and CDR2 sequences are DFQATT and SNEGSKA (reference sequence). The V gene lost 5 bases and the J gene lost 5 bases, with 17 bases spanning the gap. This CDR3 reads CSAPLGGVRDTQYF. The CDR3 coding sequence is TGCAGTGCTCCGTTAGGGGGAGTCAGAGATACGCAGTATTTT.

This rearrangement joins TRBV4-2 to TRBJ2-1; possible D gene TRBD2, 5 bases. CDR1 is LGHNA and CDR2 is YNFKEQ in the germline V gene. This CDR3 is built from 16 residues. The V gene lost 4 bases and the J gene lost 8 bases, with 21 bases spanning the gap. This CDR3 reads CASSPPRVTSSDEQFF. The CDR3 DNA follows: TGTGCCAGCAGCCCCCCGCGAGTAACTAGTTCCGATGAGCAGTTCTTC.

The rearrangement uses TRBV11-1 and TRBJ2-3; D unresolved. V gave up 4 bases and J gave up 6 bases, with 11 bases separating them. The CDR3 length is 13 residues. Germline CDR1 SGHAT, CDR2 FQDESV (reference sequence). The CDR3 nucleotides read TGTGCCAGCAGCTCGGAAGTGGCGGATACGCAGTATTTT. This codes for CASSSEVADTQYF.

In its sample, this clonotype was seen a few times. The rearrangement uses TRBV7-9 and TRBJ2-3; D may correspond to TRBD1 or TRBD2 (5 bases each). Germline V gene sequence: CDR1 SEHNR, CDR2 FQNEAQ (reference sequence). Trimming removed 3 bases at V and 1 base at J, with 8 bases between. This CDR3 comprises 14 residues. The CDR3 coding sequence is TGTGCCAGCAGCTTCGGGACCGGCACAGATACGCAGTATTTT. Protein product: CASSFGTGTDTQYF.

The chain links TRBV2 to TRBJ1-1; D unresolved. Germline values: CDR1 SNHLY, CDR2 FYNNEI. V was trimmed by 4 bases and J by 5 bases, leaving 11 bases between them. CDR3 length equals 13 residues. CDR3 region: CASSVRFVTEAFF. CDR3 sequence (DNA): TGTGCCAGCAGTGTCAGGTTTGTTACTGAAGCTTTCTTT.

This clonotype is a singleton in its sample. The chain employs TRBV7-8 and TRBJ2-7; D unresolved. Germline loops: CDR1 SGHVS, CDR2 FQNEAQ. There are 14 residues in the CDR3. V shed 1 base and J shed 1 base, with 8 bases lying between them. The CDR3 DNA sequence: TGTGCCAGCAGCTTAGTGGCAAATTCCTACGAGCAGTACTTC. Protein: CASSLVANSYEQYF.